The present TCR beta chain was sequenced within a study of shared clonotypes between healthy human individuals. Study-wide results and limits: Estimated clonotype richness was generally higher in naive than memory subsets.

The length of the CDR3 is 12 residues. Trimming left V 3 bases short and J 9 bases short, with 9 bases between. CDR1 is LGHNT and CDR2 is FRNRAP in the germline V gene. A single count supports this clone. The target antigen is unknown. The repertoire was sequenced with immunoSEQ multiplex PCR; TCRdb's copy has only in-frame clones and lacks some. This table holds about 2 million clones, 85% to 95% found once. The sequence was collected from a man aged 18-30 years in good health. The sample was naive CD4+ T cells sorted from blood. Subset here: CD45RA+ positively selected. This chain connects TRBV12-5 to TRBJ2-1; TRBD2 might be the D (6 bases). The CDR3: CASGLTGLEQFF. As DNA, the CDR3 is TGTGCTAGTGGTTTAACGGGACTTGAGCAGTTCTTC.